The 7 T cell receptor beta chains presented below share a single source sample, sequenced in a study of Ad26.COV2.S vaccination and SARS-CoV-2 variants. Treatment noted: around 19 received Ad26.COV2.S at low or high dose, single or two shots; five or six received placebo; per-sample allocation not given. Each sample was drawn 63 days after the first injection (of vaccine or placebo). TCRdb's table, derived via immunoSEQ multiplex PCR, lists solely in-frame clones and lacks some. The sample consists of about 680,000 clones, more than 80% of them appearing once. The source was peripheral blood, collected in a trial of Ad26.COV2.S vaccine versus placebo. These receptors all stem from a person aged 18 to 65 who received the Ad26.COV2.S COVID-19 vaccine or a placebo.

V is TRBV24-1 and J is TRBJ1-5, with 10 bases matching TRBD1. The J segment lost 0 bases and the V segment lost 5 bases, leaving 15 bases of the junction unmatched. Germline CDR1 KGHDR, CDR2 SFDVKD. There are 20 residues in the CDR3. The DNA for the CDR3 is TGTGCCACCAGTGGCAGCCAGGGACAGGGGTTTGGGGGTAGCAATCAGCCCCAGCATTTT. As protein: CATSGSQGQGFGGSNQPQHF.

The rearrangement uses TRBV5-6 and TRBJ2-1; D possibly corresponds to TRBD2 (6 bases). CDR1 and CDR2 from the germline V gene are SGHDT and YYEEEE. With 2 bases removed from V and 7 bases from J, the gap between germline ends came to 19 bases. CDR3 length equals 16 residues. The CDR3 protein is CASSFNSGVARNEQFF. DNA for the CDR3: TGTGCCAGCAGCTTCAATTCGGGGGTTGCCAGGAATGAGCAGTTCTTC.

This clone has ten or more counts. The V gene is TRBV7-3, the J gene TRBJ2-2, with D perhaps assigned TRBD1 or TRBD2 (5 bases each). The CDR3 loop spans 18 amino acids. Trimming removed 5 bases from V and 2 bases from J, with 21 bases in between. Germline assignment: CDR1 SGHTA and CDR2 FQGTGA. The CDR3 region is CASSLRDRLFVNTGELFF. CDR3 DNA: TGTGCCAGCAGCCTCCGGGACCGTCTCTTTGTAAACACCGGGGAGCTGTTTTTT.

The chain joins TRBV18 to TRBJ1-5, with 7 bases aligning to TRBD1. The CDR3 is made up of 14 amino acids. Germline V lookup: CDR1 KGHSH, CDR2 LQKENI. The V segment lost 3 bases and the J segment 4 bases; nucleotides outside the gene matches: 3. The CDR3 coding sequence is TGTGCCAGCTCACCTCCGGGACAGAATCAGCCCCAGCATTTT. Its translation is CASSPPGQNQPQHF.

This clone came up once. V and J are TRBV30 and TRBJ1-2; 7 nucleotides agree with TRBD1. J was trimmed by 3 bases and V by 4 bases; bases with no gene match: 2. The germline V gene encodes CDR1 GTSNPN and CDR2 SVGIG (reference sequence). The CDR3 totals 12 residues. CDR3 nucleotide sequence: TGTGCCTGGAAGGGGGCGGACTATGGCTACACCTTC. Protein: CAWKGADYGYTF.

V and J are TRBV5-1 and TRBJ2-4, with D possibly called TRBD1 or TRBD2 (6 bases each). Germline CDR1 is SGHRS and CDR2 is YFSETQ. CDR3 size: 15 residues. Trimming removed 3 bases at V and 0 bases at J, with 10 bases between. CDR3 sequence reads: CASSSGALAKNIQYF. The CDR3 bases are TGCGCCAGCAGCTCGGGGGCCTTAGCCAAAAACATTCAGTACTTC.

With regard to this clone: A read error may produce the germline difference seen at one junction end. V and J are TRBV20-1 and TRBJ2-7; D might be TRBD1 or TRBD2, each matching 5 bases. Germline loops: CDR1 DFQATT, CDR2 SNEGSKA (reference sequence). The CDR3 totals 11 residues. The chain's CDR3 is CSARSPGPTSF. The CDR3 DNA reads TGCAGTGCTAGATCACCGGGACCTACTTCCTTC.